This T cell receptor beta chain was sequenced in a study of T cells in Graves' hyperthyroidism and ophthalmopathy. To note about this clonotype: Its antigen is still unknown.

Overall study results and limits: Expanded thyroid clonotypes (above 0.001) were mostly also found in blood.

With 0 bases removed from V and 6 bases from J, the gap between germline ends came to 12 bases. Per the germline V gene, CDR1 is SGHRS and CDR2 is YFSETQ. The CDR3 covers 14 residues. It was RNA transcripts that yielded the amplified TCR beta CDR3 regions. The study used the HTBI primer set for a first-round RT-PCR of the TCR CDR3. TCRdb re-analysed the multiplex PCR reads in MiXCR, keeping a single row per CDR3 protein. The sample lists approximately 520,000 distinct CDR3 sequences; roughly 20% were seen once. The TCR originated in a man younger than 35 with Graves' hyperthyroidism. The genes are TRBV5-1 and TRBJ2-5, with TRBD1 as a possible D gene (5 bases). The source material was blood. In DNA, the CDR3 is TGCGCCAGCAGCTTGGGTAGGGGCGGAAAGACCCAGTACTTC. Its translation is CASSLGRGGKTQYF. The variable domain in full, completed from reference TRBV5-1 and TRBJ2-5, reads KAGVTQTPRYLIKTRGQQVTLSCSPISGHRSVSWYQQTPGQGLQFLFEYFSETQRNKGNFPGRFSGRQFSNSRSEMNVSTLELGDSALYLCASSLGRGGKTQYFGPGTRLLVL.